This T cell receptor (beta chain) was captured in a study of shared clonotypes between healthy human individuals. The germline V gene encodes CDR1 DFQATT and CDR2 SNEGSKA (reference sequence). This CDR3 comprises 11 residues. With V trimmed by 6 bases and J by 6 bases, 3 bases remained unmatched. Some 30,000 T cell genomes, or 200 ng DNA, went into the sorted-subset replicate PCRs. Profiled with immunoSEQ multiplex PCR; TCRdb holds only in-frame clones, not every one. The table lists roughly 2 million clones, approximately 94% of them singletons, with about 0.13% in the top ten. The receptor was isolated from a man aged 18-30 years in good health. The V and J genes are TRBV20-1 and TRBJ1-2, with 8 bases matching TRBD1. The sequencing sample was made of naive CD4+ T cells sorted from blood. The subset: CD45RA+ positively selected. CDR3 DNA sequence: TGCAGTGCATTACAGGGGGATGGCTACACCTTC. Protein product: CSALQGDGYTF.